The rows below give T cell receptor beta chains drawn from one sample of a study of shared clonotypes between healthy human individuals. Libraries were prepared by immunoSEQ multiplex PCR; TCRdb keeps only in-frame clonotypes and omits some of them. This table has almost 700,000 clones, 90% to 95% appearing once. Input material: naive CD8+ T cells sorted from blood. The receptors here all came from a man aged 30 to 39 in good health. Each CDR3 is given with its conserved first and last residue. A D gene is named only where the DNA matches it firmly. Some rows mark clone size as missing; the rest say once, few, many or name a class of expanded clone.

j_call v_call clone_size d_call cdr3_nt cdr3_aa
TRBJ1-2 TRBV6-5 - - TGTGCCAGCAGTCCGAATAACTATGGCTACACCTTC CASSPNNYGYTF
TRBJ2-1 TRBV4-2 - - TGTGCCAGCAGCCCCAAGGGTCAGGGGAATGAGCAGTTCTTC CASSPKGQGNEQFF
TRBJ2-3 TRBV2 - - TGTGCCAGCAGGGACGACACAGATACGCAGTATTTT CASRDDTDTQYF
TRBJ2-2 TRBV19 once TRBD2 TGTGCCAGTAGACCCGGGACTAGCGAAACCGGGGAGCTGTTTTTT CASRPGTSETGELFF
TRBJ1-5 TRBV19 - TRBD1 TGTGCCAGTAGTACCCAGAGCCCAGACAGGGGCTATGGCAATCAGCCCCAGCATTTT CASSTQSPDRGYGNQPQHF
TRBJ2-7 TRBV29-1 - TRBD1 TGCAGCGTCCGACAGGGCACCTACGAGCAGTACTTC CSVRQGTYEQYF
TRBJ2-7 TRBV11-2 - - TGTGCCAGCAGCTTATTCGGCGGATCCTACGAGCAGTACTTC CASSLFGGSYEQYF
TRBJ2-2 TRBV6-5 - - TGTGCCAGCAGTTACGCCGTGGAAGGGCGGGGGGAGCTGTTTTTT CASSYAVEGRGELFF
TRBJ2-1 TRBV27 - TRBD1 TGTGCCAGCAACAACCAACAGGGGACTGAGCAGTTCTTC CASNNQQGTEQFF
TRBJ2-7 TRBV29-1 - - TGCAGCGTTGAAGATGGTCGGCAGGAAACCTACGAGCAGTACTTC CSVEDGRQETYEQYF
TRBJ2-1 TRBV28 - TRBD1 TGTGCCAGCAGTCGAGAATGGGACAGCCCCTACAATGAGCAGTTCTTC CASSREWDSPYNEQFF
TRBJ2-3 TRBV27 - - TGTGCCAGCAGTTTAAATGGAGATACGCAGTATTTT CASSLNGDTQYF
TRBJ1-3 TRBV7-9 - - TGTGCCAGCAGCTTAACAGGGAGTCTACACGGAAACACCATATATTTT CASSLTGSLHGNTIYF
TRBJ2-1 TRBV19 - TRBD2 TGTGCCAGTAGTCCCAGGGGTAGCGGGAGTAGAGATGAGCAGTTCTTC CASSPRGSGSRDEQFF
TRBJ2-5 TRBV2 - - TGTGCCAGCAAGGATCCGACCCAGTACTTC CASKDPTQYF
TRBJ2-7 TRBV19 - - TGTGCCAGTAGTCTCGGGTCACCGTCCGAGCAGTACTTC CASSLGSPSEQYF
TRBJ2-1 TRBV11-3 - TRBD2 TGTGCCAGCAGCTTAAGGGCTAGCGGGAGTTTCAATGAGCAGTTCTTC CASSLRASGSFNEQFF
TRBJ2-1 TRBV7-9 - - TGTGCCAGCAGCTTAGGAGCGAATGAGCAGTTCTTC CASSLGANEQFF
TRBJ2-2 TRBV7-6 - TRBD2 TGTGCCAGCAGCTTAGCCCTAGCGGACGTTACCGGGGAGCTGTTTTTT CASSLALADVTGELFF
TRBJ2-6 TRBV9 - - TGTGCCACAAGGGGAAGGGGTGACTCTGGGGCCAACGTCCTGACTTTC CATRGRGDSGANVLTF
TRBJ2-2 TRBV11-2 - - TGTGCCCTGGTGGGGGCGGCCACCGGGGAGCTGTTTTTT CALVGAATGELFF
TRBJ1-1 TRBV21-1 - - TGTGCCAGGACCTGTGGGGGAGTGGGCGAAGCTTTCTTT CARTCGGVGEAFF
TRBJ2-2 TRBV9 - - TGTGCCAGCACCGCCGCCCGGGACAACACCGGGGAGCTGTTTTTT CASTAARDNTGELFF
TRBJ2-3 TRBV7-8 - - TGTGCCAGCAGCTACACCTTCATGGCGCTCGGTATGCATTTT CASSYTFMALGMHF
TRBJ2-1 TRBV7-6 - TRBD2 TGTGCCAGCAGCCCTCTAGCGGCGTCCTACAATGAGCAGTTCTTC CASSPLAASYNEQFF
TRBJ1-3 TRBV29-1 - - TGCAGCGTTGAGAGGGCTTCAGGTGGAAACACCATATATTTT CSVERASGGNTIYF
TRBJ2-3 TRBV12-5 - - TGTGCTAGTGGTCCGCCGAGCACAGATACGCAGTATTTT CASGPPSTDTQYF
TRBJ2-3 TRBV7-8 - - TGTGCCAGCAGCTCCCCTCCCCTCCCCAGGGTTCACCCAGATACGCAGTATTTT CASSSPPLPRVHPDTQYF
TRBJ2-7 TRBV7-8 once - TGTGCCAGCAGCTTAGCCCTACAGGGACCATCACCCTACGAGCAGTACTTC CASSLALQGPSPYEQYF